The present T cell receptor (beta chain) was sequenced within a study of OX40 agonist ivuxolimab in advanced cancers. Study at large: At doses from 0.01 to 10 mg/kg, patients were given intravenous ivuxolimab every 2 weeks. A mean age of around 63 years, range roughly 20 to 90, was recorded, and 70% to 85% were male.

This clone has more than one count but fewer than ten. This CDR3 contains 15 residues. CDR1 and CDR2 from the germline V gene are LNHDA and SQIVND (reference sequence). V shed 3 bases and J shed 4 bases, with 15 bases lying between them. Profiling relied on immunoSEQ multiplex PCR, and the TCRdb table lists in-frame clones only, not all of them. The sample shows tens of thousands of clones, approximately 85% of them seen only once. This TCR came from an adult with an advanced solid tumor such as melanoma, head and neck, liver or kidney cancer. J is TRBJ1-1 and V is TRBV19; D gene unclear. The sample was CD4+ or CD8+ T cells sorted from blood, taken in a trial of the OX40 agonist ivuxolimab. Here the CDR3 reads CASSIGIQVVTEAFF. CDR3 nucleotide sequence: TGTGCCAGTAGTATTGGGATCCAGGTGGTCACTGAAGCTTTCTTT.